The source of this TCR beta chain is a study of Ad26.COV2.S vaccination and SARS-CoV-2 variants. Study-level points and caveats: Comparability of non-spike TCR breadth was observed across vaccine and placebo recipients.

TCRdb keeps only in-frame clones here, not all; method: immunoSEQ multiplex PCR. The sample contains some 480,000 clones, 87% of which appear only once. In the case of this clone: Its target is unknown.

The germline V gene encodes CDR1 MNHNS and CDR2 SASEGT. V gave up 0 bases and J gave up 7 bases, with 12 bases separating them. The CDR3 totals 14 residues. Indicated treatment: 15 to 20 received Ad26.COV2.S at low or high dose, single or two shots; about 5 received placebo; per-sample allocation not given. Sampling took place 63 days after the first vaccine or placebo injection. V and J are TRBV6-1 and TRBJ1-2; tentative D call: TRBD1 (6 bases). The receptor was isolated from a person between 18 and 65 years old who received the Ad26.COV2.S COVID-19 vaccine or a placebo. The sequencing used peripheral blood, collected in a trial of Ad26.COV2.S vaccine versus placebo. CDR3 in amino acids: CASSEARGRAGYTF. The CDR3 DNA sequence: TGTGCCAGCAGTGAAGCTCGGGGGCGGGCTGGCTACACCTTC.